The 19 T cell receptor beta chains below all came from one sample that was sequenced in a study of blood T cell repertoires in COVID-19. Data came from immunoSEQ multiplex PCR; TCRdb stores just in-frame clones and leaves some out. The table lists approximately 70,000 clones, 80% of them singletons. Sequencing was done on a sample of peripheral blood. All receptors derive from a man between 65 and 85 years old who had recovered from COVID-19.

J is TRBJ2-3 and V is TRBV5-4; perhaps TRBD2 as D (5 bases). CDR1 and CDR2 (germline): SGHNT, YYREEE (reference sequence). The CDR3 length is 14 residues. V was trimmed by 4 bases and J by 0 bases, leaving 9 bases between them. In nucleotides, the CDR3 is TGTGCCAGCAGCCCCCGGAGGAGCACAGATACGCAGTATTTT. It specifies CASSPRRSTDTQYF.

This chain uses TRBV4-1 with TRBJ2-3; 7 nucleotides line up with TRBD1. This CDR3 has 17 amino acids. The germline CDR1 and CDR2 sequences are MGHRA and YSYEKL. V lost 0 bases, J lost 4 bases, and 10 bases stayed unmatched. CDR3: CASSQDLKGAFPDTQYF. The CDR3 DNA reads TGCGCCAGCAGCCAAGATTTGAAGGGGGCTTTCCCAGATACGCAGTATTTT.

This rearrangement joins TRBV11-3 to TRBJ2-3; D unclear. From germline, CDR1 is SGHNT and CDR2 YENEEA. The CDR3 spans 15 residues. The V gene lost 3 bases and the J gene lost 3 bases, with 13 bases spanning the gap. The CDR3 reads CASSLGRQRTDTQYF. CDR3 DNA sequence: TGTGCCAGCAGCTTGGGCCGACAAAGGACAGATACGCAGTATTTT.

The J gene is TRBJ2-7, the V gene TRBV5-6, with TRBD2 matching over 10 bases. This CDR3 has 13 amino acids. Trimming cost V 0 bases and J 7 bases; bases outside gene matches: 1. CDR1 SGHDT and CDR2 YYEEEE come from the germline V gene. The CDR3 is CASSLGSGREQYF. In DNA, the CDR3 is TGTGCCAGCAGCTTGGGTAGCGGGAGGGAGCAGTACTTC.

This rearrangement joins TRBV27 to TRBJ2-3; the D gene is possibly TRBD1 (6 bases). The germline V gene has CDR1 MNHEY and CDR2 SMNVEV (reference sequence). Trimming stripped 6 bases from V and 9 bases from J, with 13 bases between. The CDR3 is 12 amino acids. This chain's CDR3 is CASSSTGGTQYF. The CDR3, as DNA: TGTGCCAGCAGCTCGACAGGTGGGACGCAGTATTTT.

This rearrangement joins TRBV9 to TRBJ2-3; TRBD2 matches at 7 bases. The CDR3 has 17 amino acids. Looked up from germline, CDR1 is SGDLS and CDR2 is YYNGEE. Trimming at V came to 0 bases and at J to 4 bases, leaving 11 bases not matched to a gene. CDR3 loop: CASSVDSSGAPADTQYF. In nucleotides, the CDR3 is TGTGCCAGCAGCGTAGATTCCAGCGGGGCGCCCGCAGATACGCAGTATTTT.

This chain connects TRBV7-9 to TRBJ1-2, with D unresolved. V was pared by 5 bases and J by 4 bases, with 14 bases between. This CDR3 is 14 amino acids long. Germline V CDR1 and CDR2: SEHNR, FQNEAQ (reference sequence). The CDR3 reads CASSAVTRPYGYTF. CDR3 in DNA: TGTGCCAGCAGCGCGGTGACCCGCCCCTATGGCTACACCTTC.

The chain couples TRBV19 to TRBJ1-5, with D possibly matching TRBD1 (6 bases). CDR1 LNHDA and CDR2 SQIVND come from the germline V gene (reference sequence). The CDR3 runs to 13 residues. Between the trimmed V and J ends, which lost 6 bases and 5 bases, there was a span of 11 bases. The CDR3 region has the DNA TGTGCCAGTAGCGGGACAAGGGATCAGCCCCAGCATTTT. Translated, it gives CASSGTRDQPQHF.

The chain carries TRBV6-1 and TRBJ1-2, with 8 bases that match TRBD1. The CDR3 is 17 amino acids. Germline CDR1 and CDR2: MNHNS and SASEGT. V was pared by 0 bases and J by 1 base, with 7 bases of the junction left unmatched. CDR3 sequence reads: CASSEAGRTGNNYGYTF. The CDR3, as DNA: TGTGCCAGCAGTGAAGCGGGTCGGACAGGGAATAACTATGGCTACACCTTC.

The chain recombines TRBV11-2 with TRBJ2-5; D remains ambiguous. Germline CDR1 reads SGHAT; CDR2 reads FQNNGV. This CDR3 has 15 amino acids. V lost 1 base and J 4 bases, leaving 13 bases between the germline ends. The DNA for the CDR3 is TGTGCCAGCAGCTTAGGGGCCGGAAAAGGAGAGACCCAGTACTTC. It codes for CASSLGAGKGETQYF.

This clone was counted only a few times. The CDR3 region has the DNA TGTGCCAGCAGTTCTGGAGGGTTCACGGTTTCCTACACCTTC. Residues: CASSSGGFTVSYTF. The chain is built from TRBV28 and TRBJ1-2; D call uncertain. Germline V gene data show CDR1 as MDHEN and CDR2 as SYDVKM. CDR3 size: 14 residues. Trimming took 4 bases from V and 10 from J, leaving 19 bases between them.

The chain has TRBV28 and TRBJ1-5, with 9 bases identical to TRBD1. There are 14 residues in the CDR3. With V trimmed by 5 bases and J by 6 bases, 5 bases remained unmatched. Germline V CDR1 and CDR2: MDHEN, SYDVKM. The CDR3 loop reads CASSPRQGGQPQHF. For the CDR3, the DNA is TGTGCCAGCAGTCCCCGACAGGGGGGTCAGCCCCAGCATTTT. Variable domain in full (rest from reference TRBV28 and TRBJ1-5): DVKVTQSSRYLVKRTGEKVFLECVQDMDHENMFWYRQDPGLGLRLIYFSYDVKMKEKGDIPEGYSVSREKKERFSLILESASTNQTSMYLCASSPRQGGQPQHFGDGTRLSIL.

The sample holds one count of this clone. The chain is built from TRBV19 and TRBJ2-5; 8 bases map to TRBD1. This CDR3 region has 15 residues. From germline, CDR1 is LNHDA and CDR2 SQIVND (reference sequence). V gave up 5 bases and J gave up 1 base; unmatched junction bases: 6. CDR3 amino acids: CASSGAGGGQETQYF. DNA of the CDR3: TGTGCCAGTAGTGGCGCAGGGGGCGGCCAAGAGACCCAGTACTTC.

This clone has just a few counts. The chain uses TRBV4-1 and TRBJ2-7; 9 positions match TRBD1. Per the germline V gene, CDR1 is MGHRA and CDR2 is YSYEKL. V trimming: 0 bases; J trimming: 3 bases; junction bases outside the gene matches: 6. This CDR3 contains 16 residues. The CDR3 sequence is CASSQDGGTGRYEQYF. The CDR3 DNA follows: TGCGCCAGCAGCCAAGATGGTGGGACAGGGCGCTACGAGCAGTACTTC.

CDR3 bases: TGTGCCAGCTCACCGTTCAAAGAGGAGCCCCAGCATTTT. This translates into CASSPFKEEPQHF. The chain carries TRBV18 and TRBJ1-5; no firm D call. Per the germline V gene, CDR1 is KGHSH and CDR2 is LQKENI. The CDR3 sequence is 13 residues long. The germline V and J ends were trimmed by 3 bases and 8 bases, with 11 bases remaining between them.

DNA of the CDR3: TGTGCCAGCAGCCCCATCGGGGGAGCCGCCGGGGAGCTGTTTTTT. Its protein is CASSPIGGAAGELFF. V usage is TRBV3-1 (or the pseudogene TRBV3-2) and J usage is TRBJ2-2; TRBD2 might be the D (6 bases). The CDR3 is made up of 15 amino acids. V was shortened by 4 bases and J by 6 bases, with 15 bases between the two germline ends. In germline, CDR1 is LGHDT, CDR2 YNNKEL (reference sequence).

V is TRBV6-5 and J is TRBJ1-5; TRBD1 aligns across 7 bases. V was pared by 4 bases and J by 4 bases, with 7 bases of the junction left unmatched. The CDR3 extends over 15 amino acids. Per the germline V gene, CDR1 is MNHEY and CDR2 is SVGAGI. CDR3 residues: CASSSNRGVNQPQHF. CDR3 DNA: TGTGCCAGCAGTTCAAACAGGGGCGTAAATCAGCCCCAGCATTTT.

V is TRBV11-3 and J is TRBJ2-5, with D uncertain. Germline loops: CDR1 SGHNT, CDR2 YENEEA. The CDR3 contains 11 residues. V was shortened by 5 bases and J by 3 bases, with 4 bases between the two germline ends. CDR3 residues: CASSREETQYF. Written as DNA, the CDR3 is TGTGCCAGCAGCAGAGAAGAGACCCAGTACTTC.

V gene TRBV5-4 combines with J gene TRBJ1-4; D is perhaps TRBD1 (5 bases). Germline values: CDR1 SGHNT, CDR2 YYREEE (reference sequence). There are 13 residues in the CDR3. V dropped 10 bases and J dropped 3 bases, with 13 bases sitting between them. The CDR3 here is CACQAGPNEKLFF. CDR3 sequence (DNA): TGTGCCTGCCAGGCAGGGCCTAATGAAAAACTGTTTTTT. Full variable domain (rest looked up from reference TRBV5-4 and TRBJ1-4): ETGVTQSPTHLIKTRGQQVTLRCSSQSGHNTVSWYQQALGQGPQFIFQYYREEENGRGNFPPRFSGLQFPNYSSELNVNALELDDSALYLCACQAGPNEKLFFGSGTQLSVL.